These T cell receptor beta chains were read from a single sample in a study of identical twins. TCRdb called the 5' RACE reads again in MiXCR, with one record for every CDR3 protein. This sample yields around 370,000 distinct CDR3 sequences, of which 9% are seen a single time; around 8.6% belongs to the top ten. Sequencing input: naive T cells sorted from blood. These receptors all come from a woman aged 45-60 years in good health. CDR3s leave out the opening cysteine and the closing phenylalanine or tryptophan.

CDR3aa: ASSPGTGLTDTQY
j_gene: TRBJ2-3
v_gene: TRBV6-1

CDR3aa: ASSVIPGQGTDTQY
j_gene: TRBJ2-3
v_gene: TRBV9

CDR3aa: AWIESHEQF
j_gene: TRBJ2-1
v_gene: TRBV30

CDR3aa: ASGIKGWETQY
j_gene: TRBJ2-5
v_gene: TRBV19

CDR3aa: ASSGSQQGGKNIQY
j_gene: TRBJ2-4
v_gene: TRBV5-1

CDR3aa: ASSSTFGLKAF
j_gene: TRBJ1-1
v_gene: TRBV11-3

CDR3aa: ASSPTGYGDTQY
j_gene: TRBJ2-3
v_gene: TRBV18

CDR3aa: ASSARDRGRTEAF
j_gene: TRBJ1-1
v_gene: TRBV7-9

CDR3aa: ASTSGIIPDTQY
j_gene: TRBJ2-3
v_gene: TRBV7-9

CDR3aa: ATSDLLRSQRTEAF
j_gene: TRBJ1-1
v_gene: TRBV24-1

CDR3aa: ASRPDYEGGGYEQY
j_gene: TRBJ2-7
v_gene: TRBV6-6

CDR3aa: ASRDNNNEQF
j_gene: TRBJ2-1
v_gene: TRBV2

CDR3aa: ASSLRVGGRYTGELF
j_gene: TRBJ2-2
v_gene: TRBV12-3/TRBV12-4

CDR3aa: ASQAGGNQPQH
j_gene: TRBJ1-5
v_gene: TRBV25-1

CDR3aa: ASIIGTSRTEAF
j_gene: TRBJ1-1
v_gene: TRBV2

CDR3aa: SASRTSGVYEQF
j_gene: TRBJ2-1
v_gene: TRBV20-1

CDR3aa: ASSQENNSGTSYNEQF
j_gene: TRBJ2-1
v_gene: TRBV3-1

CDR3aa: ASSDQGANYGYT
j_gene: TRBJ1-2
v_gene: TRBV6-1

CDR3aa: ASSYSGTDLDTQY
j_gene: TRBJ2-3
v_gene: TRBV6-2/TRBV6-3

CDR3aa: ASSSLAGVETQY
j_gene: TRBJ2-5
v_gene: TRBV5-6

CDR3aa: SVVMEPPYNEQF
j_gene: TRBJ2-1
v_gene: TRBV29-1

CDR3aa: ASSERTSSTDTQY
j_gene: TRBJ2-3
v_gene: TRBV2

CDR3aa: ASSLVAGASHEQF
j_gene: TRBJ2-1
v_gene: TRBV5-6

CDR3aa: ASSLGPTQRPQETQY
j_gene: TRBJ2-5
v_gene: TRBV7-8

CDR3aa: ASSHGGQLNTEAF
j_gene: TRBJ1-1
v_gene: TRBV7-9

CDR3aa: ATYTDRGYGYT
j_gene: TRBJ1-2
v_gene: TRBV6-1

CDR3aa: ASSLVGPNTGELF
j_gene: TRBJ2-2
v_gene: TRBV5-1

CDR3aa: SVEERYTGELF
j_gene: TRBJ2-2
v_gene: TRBV29-1

CDR3aa: ASSLRVGLAKNIQY
j_gene: TRBJ2-4
v_gene: TRBV11-3

CDR3aa: ASSSRDLDYERTQY
j_gene: TRBJ2-5
v_gene: TRBV5-1

CDR3aa: ASSPGQNTGELF
j_gene: TRBJ2-2
v_gene: TRBV11-2

CDR3aa: ASRPGTSGLDEQF
j_gene: TRBJ2-1
v_gene: TRBV27

CDR3aa: ASGFTPRTDTQY
j_gene: TRBJ2-3
v_gene: TRBV12-5

CDR3aa: ASSVEAGNEQF
j_gene: TRBJ2-1
v_gene: TRBV9

CDR3aa: AISEITGTGSETQY
j_gene: TRBJ2-5
v_gene: TRBV10-3

CDR3aa: ASSAGLAGLTSTDTQY
j_gene: TRBJ2-3
v_gene: TRBV5-6

CDR3aa: SASRGSYNEQF
j_gene: TRBJ2-1
v_gene: TRBV20-1

CDR3aa: ATSDLTSFGELF
j_gene: TRBJ2-2
v_gene: TRBV24-1

CDR3aa: SAPRGTSDPNEQF
j_gene: TRBJ2-1
v_gene: TRBV20-1

CDR3aa: ASSWGTGEEAF
j_gene: TRBJ1-1
v_gene: TRBV5-1

CDR3aa: AIWATGGEQF
j_gene: TRBJ2-1
v_gene: TRBV10-3

CDR3aa: ASSWTLAKNIQY
j_gene: TRBJ2-4
v_gene: TRBV28

CDR3aa: ASSPGGQGQETQY
j_gene: TRBJ2-5
v_gene: TRBV18

CDR3aa: ASSLRLANSYEQY
j_gene: TRBJ2-7
v_gene: TRBV3-1

CDR3aa: SVGGQGTDTQY
j_gene: TRBJ2-3
v_gene: TRBV29-1

CDR3aa: ASSTGGAGGYT
j_gene: TRBJ1-2
v_gene: TRBV12-3/TRBV12-4

CDR3aa: ATSRAWTGGGNEQF
j_gene: TRBJ2-1
v_gene: TRBV15

CDR3aa: AISEVGDYGYT
j_gene: TRBJ1-2
v_gene: TRBV10-3

CDR3aa: ASSLEIAGLLYNEQF
j_gene: TRBJ2-1
v_gene: TRBV7-6

CDR3aa: SVAGGGYTEAF
j_gene: TRBJ1-1
v_gene: TRBV29-1

CDR3aa: ASSQDRLAGVPYNEQF
j_gene: TRBJ2-1
v_gene: TRBV4-2

CDR3aa: ASSFMGDQPQH
j_gene: TRBJ1-5
v_gene: TRBV5-1

CDR3aa: ASSLWDRESNTGELF
j_gene: TRBJ2-2
v_gene: TRBV5-1